This entry describes one T cell receptor (beta chain). These data come from a study of T cell changes during pregnancy in multiple sclerosis. Libraries were prepared by immunoSEQ multiplex PCR; TCRdb keeps only in-frame clonotypes and omits some of them. The sample holds about 27,000 clones, almost 90% seen once. The J segment lost 3 bases and the V segment lost 6 bases, leaving 8 bases of the junction unmatched. Germline CDR1 reads MNHEY; CDR2 reads SVGAGI. This CDR3 spans 14 amino acids. The sample here was CD8+ T cells from peripheral blood mononuclear cells, taken in the second trimester of pregnancy. This chain uses TRBV6-5 with TRBJ2-7; 7 nucleotides align to TRBD2. The clonotype was recovered from a female donor with multiple sclerosis, enrolled in a pregnancy study. The DNA for the CDR3 is TGTGCCAGCAGCCCAAGCGGGGCTATCTACGAGCAGTACTTC. The encoded protein is CASSPSGAIYEQYF.